One sample yielded the 18 T cell receptor beta chains listed below, sequenced in a study of shared clonotypes between healthy human individuals. Some clones are missing from TCRdb's copy, which holds only in-frame ones; the method was immunoSEQ multiplex PCR. In the table there are fewer than 3 million clones, roughly 92% of which are singletons. The sample comprised naive CD4+ T cells from PBMCs. Subset denoted: CD45RA+ positively selected. The receptors were sampled from a man younger than 35 in good health. Some clones in this sample may be carry-over from other donors' samples.

V and J are TRBV2 and TRBJ1-5, with TRBD1 identical over 7 bases. V lost 2 bases, J lost 4 bases, and 5 bases stayed unmatched. The CDR3 totals 15 residues. Germline loops: CDR1 SNHLY, CDR2 FYNNEI. CDR3 residues: CASSERGRGNQPQHF. Here the CDR3 DNA reads TGTGCCAGCAGTGAAAGGGGGCGAGGTAATCAGCCCCAGCATTTT.

Comment on this clone: Distinct nucleotide sequences in the sample also encode this CDR3. This chain joins TRBV5-1 and TRBJ2-3; 7 nucleotides line up with TRBD2. The germline CDR1 and CDR2 sequences are SGHRS and YFSETQ. CDR3 length: 14 residues. The trim removed 1 base at V and 2 bases at J, leaving 1 base unmatched. CDR3 protein: CASSLLAVTDTQYF. CDR3 bases: TGCGCCAGCAGCTTGCTAGCGGTCACAGATACGCAGTATTTT.

Note on this clone: The sample holds other DNA sequences that translate to the same CDR3. This chain uses TRBV28 with TRBJ2-3, with D tentatively TRBD2 (6 bases). CDR3 length: 14 residues. Trimming removed 2 bases from V and 2 bases from J, with 8 bases in between. Germline V lookup: CDR1 MDHEN, CDR2 SYDVKM. The CDR3: CASSLGGTTDTQYF. The CDR3 nucleotides read TGTGCCAGCAGTTTAGGGGGGACCACAGATACGCAGTATTTT.

As to this clone: Other DNA sequences from this sample encode an identical CDR3 as well. The rearrangement joins TRBV9 to TRBJ1-3; D remains ambiguous. Looked up from germline, CDR1 is SGDLS and CDR2 is YYNGEE. V lost 2 bases and J 1 base, leaving 7 bases between the germline ends. CDR3 length: 14 amino acids. CDR3 loop: CASSVRGSGNTIYF. CDR3 sequence (DNA): TGTGCCAGCAGCGTCCGAGGATCTGGAAACACCATATATTTT.

The chain uses TRBV5-1 and TRBJ1-4; TRBD1 matches at 8 bases. This CDR3 region has 17 residues. Losses at the gene ends were 0 bases for V and 7 bases for J; bases not matched to a gene: 11. Germline CDR1 and CDR2: SGHRS and YFSETQ. This chain's CDR3 is CASSLAQTGDGGEKLFF. The CDR3 nucleotides read TGCGCCAGCAGCTTGGCCCAGACAGGGGACGGGGGTGAAAAACTGTTTTTT.

Comments on this clone: The same CDR3 can be traced to other DNA sequences in this sample. The chain joins TRBV5-1 to TRBJ2-3; 8 bases match TRBD2. J gave up 2 bases and V 4 bases, and 6 bases lay outside the gene matches. Germline V gene sequence: CDR1 SGHRS, CDR2 YFSETQ. The CDR3 contains 15 residues. DNA for the CDR3: TGCGCCAGCAGCCCCGGACTAGCAGACACAGATACGCAGTATTTT. Amino acid sequence: CASSPGLADTDTQYF.

This clone has a single count. The chain combines TRBV5-1 with TRBJ1-2; TRBD1 aligns across 9 bases. V gave up 7 bases and J gave up 4 bases; unmatched junction bases: 8. The CDR3 length is 14 residues. Germline assignment: CDR1 SGHRS and CDR2 YFSETQ. In nucleotides, the CDR3 is TGCGCCAGCGGAACAGGGGGCGCAGGCTATGGCTACACCTTC. It codes for CASGTGGAGYGYTF.

This sequence joins TRBV28 and TRBJ2-1; 10 bases align to TRBD1. The J segment lost 5 bases and the V segment lost 0 bases, leaving 1 base of the junction unmatched. The V gene's germline CDR1 is MDHEN and CDR2 SYDVKM. The CDR3 contains 15 residues. CDR3 amino acids: CASSLWGTGDNEQFF. CDR3 nucleotides: TGTGCCAGCAGTTTATGGGGGACAGGGGACAATGAGCAGTTCTTC. The whole variable domain, remainder taken from reference TRBV28 and TRBJ2-1, is DVKVTQSSRYLVKRTGEKVFLECVQDMDHENMFWYRQDPGLGLRLIYFSYDVKMKEKGDIPEGYSVSREKKERFSLILESASTNQTSMYLCASSLWGTGDNEQFFGPGTRLTVL.

The chain recombines TRBV23-1 with TRBJ2-3, with TRBD1 matching over 10 bases. TRBV23-1 is placed among ORFs of uncertain function. The CDR3 sequence is 18 residues long. The trim removed 1 base at V and 1 base at J, leaving 8 bases unmatched. CDR3 residues: CASSQYRAGTGGTDTQYF. The CDR3 DNA sequence: TGCGCCAGCAGTCAATATCGGGCCGGGACAGGGGGCACAGATACGCAGTATTTT.

On this clone: Other DNA sequences within the sample encode an identical CDR3. V is TRBV18 and J is TRBJ1-3; no firm D call. The germline CDR1 and CDR2 sequences are KGHSH and LQKENI. V was shortened by 3 bases and J by 2 bases, with 8 bases between the two germline ends. This CDR3 has 14 residues. The CDR3 spells CASSPDGAGNTIYF. The CDR3 DNA reads TGTGCCAGCTCACCCGATGGGGCTGGAAACACCATATATTTT.

The chain employs TRBV28 and TRBJ2-3; TRBD1 is a possible D gene (5 bases). The CDR3 sequence is 14 residues long. Germline CDR1 and CDR2: MDHEN and SYDVKM. V was trimmed by 3 bases and J by 1 base, leaving 8 bases between them. CDR3 DNA sequence: TGTGCCAGCAGTTTTGGCAGGGGCACAGATACGCAGTATTTT. Its translation is CASSFGRGTDTQYF.

The J gene is TRBJ2-3, the V gene TRBV11-2; 10 positions match TRBD2. CDR1 and CDR2 from the germline V gene are SGHAT and FQNNGV. V was pared by 1 base and J by 6 bases, with 4 bases of the junction left unmatched. CDR3 length: 15 amino acids. The CDR3 DNA follows: TGTGCCAGCAGCTTAGTAAAAGCGGGGGGGGATACGCAGTATTTT. Translation gives CASSLVKAGGDTQYF. Complete variable domain (other parts from reference TRBV11-2 and TRBJ2-3): EAGVAQSPRYKIIEKRQSVAFWCNPISGHATLYWYQQILGQGPKLLIQFQNNGVVDDSQLPKDRFSAERLKGVDSTLKIQPAKLEDSAVYLCASSLVKAGGDTQYFGPGTRLTVL.

A word on this clone: Additional DNA sequences in this sample encode the identical CDR3. The chain carries TRBV7-2 and TRBJ2-5; D remains unclear. The length of the CDR3 is 12 residues. CDR1 and CDR2 from the germline V gene are SGHTA and FQGNSA. Between the trimmed V and J ends, which lost 0 bases and 5 bases, there was a span of 4 bases. CDR3 in DNA: TGTGCCAGCAGCTTAGCCTCCGAGACCCAGTACTTC. Protein: CASSLASETQYF.

This chain links TRBV4-3 with TRBJ1-3; D not resolved. Germline CDR1 is LGHNA and CDR2 is YSLEER. This CDR3 region has 15 residues. The V and J ends lost 5 bases and 8 bases respectively, with 19 bases between them. The CDR3 sequence: CASSLGNVGRDTIYF. The CDR3 DNA is TGCGCCAGCAGCTTGGGAAATGTCGGTCGGGACACCATATATTTT.

For the CDR3, the DNA is TGTGCCAGCAGTGCTCATAGCGGGAGGAGCACCGGGGAGCTGTTTTTT. It specifies CASSAHSGRSTGELFF. The chain recombines TRBV6-1 with TRBJ2-2; 10 bases line up with TRBD2. The germline gives CDR1 MNHNS, CDR2 SASEGT. The CDR3 has 16 residues. V trimming: 4 bases; J trimming: 4 bases; junction bases outside the gene matches: 6.

This rearrangement joins TRBV5-1 to TRBJ2-2; D gene unclear. This CDR3 is built from 16 residues. V was shortened by 0 bases and J by 3 bases, with 12 bases between the two germline ends. Germline-derived CDR1 and CDR2 are SGHRS and YFSETQ. CDR3 region: CASSLVSVAHTGELFF. CDR3 coding DNA: TGCGCCAGCAGCTTGGTCTCCGTGGCCCACACCGGGGAGCTGTTTTTT. The complete variable domain, with remaining parts taken from reference TRBV5-1 and TRBJ2-2, reads KAGVTQTPRYLIKTRGQQVTLSCSPISGHRSVSWYQQTPGQGLQFLFEYFSETQRNKGNFPGRFSGRQFSNSRSEMNVSTLELGDSALYLCASSLVSVAHTGELFFGEGSRLTVL.

The count of this clone is one. V gene TRBV6-6 combines with J gene TRBJ1-5; D uncertain. The CDR3 spans 13 residues. Per the germline V gene, CDR1 is MNHNY and CDR2 is SVGAGI (reference sequence). V gave up 4 bases and J gave up 7 bases, with 11 bases separating them. The CDR3 sequence is CASSSLHPQPQHF. The CDR3 DNA is TGTGCCAGCAGTTCTCTTCATCCGCAGCCCCAGCATTTT.

The V call is TRBV7-3, the J call TRBJ2-5; a possible D gene is TRBD2 (5 bases). CDR3 size: 14 residues. Germline loops: CDR1 SGHTA, CDR2 FQGTGA. Trimming removed 1 base from V and 5 bases from J, with 11 bases in between. The CDR3 loop is CASSLNGGEETQYF. CDR3 nucleotides: TGTGCCAGCAGCTTAAACGGTGGGGAGGAGACCCAGTACTTC.